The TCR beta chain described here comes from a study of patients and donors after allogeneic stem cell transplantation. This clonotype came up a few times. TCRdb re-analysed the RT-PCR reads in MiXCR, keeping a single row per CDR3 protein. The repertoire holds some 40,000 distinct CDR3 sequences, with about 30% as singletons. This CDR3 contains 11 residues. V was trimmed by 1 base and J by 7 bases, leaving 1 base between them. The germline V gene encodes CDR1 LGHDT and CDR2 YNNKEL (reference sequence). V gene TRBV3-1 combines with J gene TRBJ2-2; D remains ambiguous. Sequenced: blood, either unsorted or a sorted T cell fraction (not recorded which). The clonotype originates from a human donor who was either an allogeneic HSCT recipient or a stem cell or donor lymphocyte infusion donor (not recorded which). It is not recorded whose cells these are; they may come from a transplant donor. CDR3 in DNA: TGTGCCAGCAGCCAAGTCGGGGAGCTGTTTTTT. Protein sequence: CASSQVGELFF.